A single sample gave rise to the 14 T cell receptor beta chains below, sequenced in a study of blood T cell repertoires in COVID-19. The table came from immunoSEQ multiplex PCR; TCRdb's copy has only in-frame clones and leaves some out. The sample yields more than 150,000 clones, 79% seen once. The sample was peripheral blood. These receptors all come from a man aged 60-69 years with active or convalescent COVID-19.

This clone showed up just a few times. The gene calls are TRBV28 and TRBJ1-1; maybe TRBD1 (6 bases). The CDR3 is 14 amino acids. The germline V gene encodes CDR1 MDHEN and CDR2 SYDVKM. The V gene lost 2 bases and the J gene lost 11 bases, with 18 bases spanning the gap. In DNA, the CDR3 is TGTGCCAGCAGTTTACCCAACCTCAACAGGGAGGCTTTCTTT. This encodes CASSLPNLNREAFF.

The CDR3 is CASSPRQGVDEQYF. CDR3 nucleotides: TGTGCCAGCTCACCCCGACAGGGTGTGGACGAGCAGTACTTC. The chain joins TRBV18 to TRBJ2-7; 7 bases fit TRBD1. The V gene's germline CDR1 is KGHSH and CDR2 LQKENI. J was trimmed by 5 bases and V by 3 bases; bases with no gene match: 7. The CDR3 is made up of 14 amino acids.

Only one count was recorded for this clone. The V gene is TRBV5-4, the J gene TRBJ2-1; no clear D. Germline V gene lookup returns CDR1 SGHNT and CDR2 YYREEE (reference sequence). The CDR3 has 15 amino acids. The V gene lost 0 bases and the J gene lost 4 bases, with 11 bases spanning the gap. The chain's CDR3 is CASSLASTPYNEQFF. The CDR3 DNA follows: TGTGCCAGCAGCTTGGCCTCGACACCTTACAATGAGCAGTTCTTC.

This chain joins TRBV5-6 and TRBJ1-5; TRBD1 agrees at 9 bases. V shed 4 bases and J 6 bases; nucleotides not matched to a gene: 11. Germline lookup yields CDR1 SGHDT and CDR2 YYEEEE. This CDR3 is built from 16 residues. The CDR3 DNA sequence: TGTGCCAGCAGCGACCGAACAGGGGGCGCTGGTCAGCCCCAGCATTTT. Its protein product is CASSDRTGGAGQPQHF.

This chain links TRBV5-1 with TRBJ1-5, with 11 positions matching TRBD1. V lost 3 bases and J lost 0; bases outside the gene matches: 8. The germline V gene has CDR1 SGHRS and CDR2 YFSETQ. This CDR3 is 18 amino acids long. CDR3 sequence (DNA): TGCGCCAGCAGCTCCCGGACAGGGGGCCTCTATAGCAATCAGCCCCAGCATTTT. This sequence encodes CASSSRTGGLYSNQPQHF.

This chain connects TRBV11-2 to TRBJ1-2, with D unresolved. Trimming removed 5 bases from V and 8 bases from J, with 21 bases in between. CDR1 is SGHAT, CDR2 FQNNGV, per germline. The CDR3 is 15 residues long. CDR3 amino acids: CASSLHPAGWEGYTF. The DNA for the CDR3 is TGTGCCAGCAGCCTCCACCCGGCGGGATGGGAGGGCTACACCTTC. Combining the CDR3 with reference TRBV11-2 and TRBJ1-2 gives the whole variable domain EAGVAQSPRYKIIEKRQSVAFWCNPISGHATLYWYQQILGQGPKLLIQFQNNGVVDDSQLPKDRFSAERLKGVDSTLKIQPAKLEDSAVYLCASSLHPAGWEGYTFGSGTRLTVV.

The CDR3 reads CASSSPSGGVGKNEKLFF. CDR3 coding DNA: TGTGCCAGCAGTTCCCCTTCAGGGGGCGTAGGGAAAAATGAAAAACTGTTTTTT. The chain combines TRBV28 with TRBJ1-4, with TRBD1 identical over 8 bases. V shed 4 bases, J shed 5 bases, and the junction held 15 bases outside the gene matches. The CDR3 has 18 amino acids. CDR1 MDHEN and CDR2 SYDVKM come from the germline V gene.

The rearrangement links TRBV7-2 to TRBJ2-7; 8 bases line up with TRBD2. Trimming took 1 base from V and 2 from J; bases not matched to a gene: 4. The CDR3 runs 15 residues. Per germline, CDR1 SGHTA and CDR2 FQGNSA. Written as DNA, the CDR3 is TGTGCCAGCAGCTTAGGAGGCGGGAGGCCCTACGAGCAGTACTTC. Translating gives CASSLGGGRPYEQYF.

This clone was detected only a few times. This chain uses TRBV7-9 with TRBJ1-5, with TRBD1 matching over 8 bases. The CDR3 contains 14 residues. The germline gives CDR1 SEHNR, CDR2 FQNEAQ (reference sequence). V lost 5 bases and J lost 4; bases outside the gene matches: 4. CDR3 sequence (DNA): TGTGCCAGCAGCGGGCGGACAGGGAATCAGCCCCAGCATTTT. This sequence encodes CASSGRTGNQPQHF.

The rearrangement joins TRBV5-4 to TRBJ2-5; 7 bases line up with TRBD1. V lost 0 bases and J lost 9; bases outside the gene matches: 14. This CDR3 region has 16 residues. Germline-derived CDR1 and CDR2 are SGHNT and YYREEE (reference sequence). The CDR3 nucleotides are TGTGCCAGCAGCTTGGCTGGGGCAATCAGCCAGGGGGCCCAGTACTTC. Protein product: CASSLAGAISQGAQYF.

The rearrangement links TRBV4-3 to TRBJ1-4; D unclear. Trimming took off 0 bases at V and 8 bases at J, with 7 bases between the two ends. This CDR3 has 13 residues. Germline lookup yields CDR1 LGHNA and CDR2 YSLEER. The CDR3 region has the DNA TGCGCCAGCAGCCAAGAATTGAGGGAAAAACTGTTTTTT. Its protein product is CASSQELREKLFF.

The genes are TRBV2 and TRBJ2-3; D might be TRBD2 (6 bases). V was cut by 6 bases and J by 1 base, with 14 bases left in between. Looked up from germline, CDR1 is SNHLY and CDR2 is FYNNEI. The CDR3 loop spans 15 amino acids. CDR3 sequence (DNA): TGTGCCAGCAGCCTTCGTGGGGAGGGCACAGATACGCAGTATTTT. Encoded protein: CASSLRGEGTDTQYF.

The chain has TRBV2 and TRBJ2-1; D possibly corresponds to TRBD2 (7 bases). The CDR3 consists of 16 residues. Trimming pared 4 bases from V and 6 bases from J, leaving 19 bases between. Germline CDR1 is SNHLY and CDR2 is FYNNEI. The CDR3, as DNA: TGTGCCAGCAGTGGGGGGGGCGGATTCTCCGGCAATGAGCAGTTCTTC. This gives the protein CASSGGGGFSGNEQFF.

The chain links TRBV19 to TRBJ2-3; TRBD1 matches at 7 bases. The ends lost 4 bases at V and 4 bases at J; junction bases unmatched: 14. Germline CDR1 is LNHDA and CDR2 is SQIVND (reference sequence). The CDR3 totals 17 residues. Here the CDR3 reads CASSTRGRLGTADTQYF. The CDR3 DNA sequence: TGTGCCAGTAGTACTAGGGGGCGGCTGGGTACGGCAGATACGCAGTATTTT.